Shown below are 22 T cell receptor beta chains from a single sample sequenced in a study of human T cells and chemical hapten exposure. From the RACE reads, TCRdb called clonotypes with MiXCR, one entry per CDR3 protein. The table includes some 65,000 distinct CDR3 sequences, around 6.1% detected once. The time point was: healthy volunteer bleed at 6 weeks. It was from unfractionated whole blood that total RNA was extracted. Sequenced sample: whole blood. The receptors were sampled from a female donor in good health. Some clones in this sample may be carry-over from other donors' samples.

This clonotype has ten or more counts. The rearrangement links TRBV10-3 to TRBJ2-3, with 9 bases fitting TRBD2. The germline gives CDR1 ENHRY, CDR2 SYGVKD. Trimming took 4 bases from V and 8 from J; bases not matched to a gene: 10. The CDR3 spans 15 residues. CDR3 in amino acids: CAISGDSGSSGTQYF. CDR3 bases: TGTGCCATCAGTGGAGATAGCGGGAGTTCGGGTACGCAGTATTTT.

In regard to this clonotype: This sequence may be a read error, since a much larger clone differs from it by one base. The chain links TRBV14 to TRBJ2-5, with D unresolved. The V gene lost 1 base and the J gene lost 5 bases, with 8 bases spanning the gap. CDR1 and CDR2 from the germline V gene are SGHDN and FVKESK. The length of the CDR3 is 13 residues. DNA for the CDR3: TGTGCCAGCAGCCAAGCAGTGAGGGAGACCCAGTACTTC. Amino acids: CASSQAVRETQYF. Full variable domain (outside the CDR3, taken from reference TRBV14 and TRBJ2-5): EAGVTQFPSHSVIEKGQTVTLRCDPISGHDNLYWYRRVMGKEIKFLLHFVKESKQDESGMPNNRFLAERTGGTYSTLKVQPAELEDSGVYFCASSQAVRETQYFGPGTRLLVL.

This clonotype was recorded many times. The chain recombines TRBV28 with TRBJ2-1; no reliable D call. V was shortened by 3 bases and J by 6 bases, with 18 bases between the two germline ends. The CDR3 loop spans 16 amino acids. CDR1 is MDHEN and CDR2 is SYDVKM in the germline V gene. The CDR3 DNA reads as TGTGCCAGCAGTTTTCACAGTCTTGGTTCGGGCAATGAGCAGTTCTTC. It translates to CASSFHSLGSGNEQFF.

The chain has TRBV19 and TRBJ2-1; D unclear. The CDR3 consists of 13 residues. Germline CDR1 is LNHDA and CDR2 is SQIVND (reference sequence). Trimming removed 4 bases at V and 6 bases at J, with 10 bases between. CDR3 nucleotides: TGTGCCAGTAGTAGGGCCCCAGGCAATGAGCAGTTCTTC. It translates to CASSRAPGNEQFF.

At least ten counts were recorded for this clonotype. The rearrangement joins TRBV5-1 to TRBJ1-1; TRBD1 aligns across 12 bases. The CDR3 consists of 20 residues. Trimming took 4 bases from V and 3 from J; bases not matched to a gene: 19. Germline V gene sequence: CDR1 SGHRS, CDR2 YFSETQ. The CDR3 nucleotides are TGCGCCAGCAGCACTCCCCGATTCCGGGACAGGGGGCGCGAGGACACTGAAGCTTTCTTT. Its translation: CASSTPRFRDRGREDTEAFF.

This clonotype turned up a few times. This chain uses TRBV9 with TRBJ2-5, with D unclear. The V end was cut by 2 bases, the J end by 2 bases, with 13 bases between. CDR3 size: 15 residues. CDR1 and CDR2 (germline): SGDLS, YYNGEE. The CDR3 is CASSVDVSEQETQYF. The CDR3 DNA sequence: TGTGCCAGCAGCGTCGATGTATCGGAGCAAGAGACCCAGTACTTC.

This clonotype was counted at least ten times. The chain combines TRBV7-2 with TRBJ2-5; D is ambiguous. Germline V lookup: CDR1 SGHTA, CDR2 FQGNSA. The V and J ends lost 3 bases and 4 bases respectively, with 12 bases between them. The CDR3 is 14 amino acids. The CDR3 nucleotides read TGTGCCAGCAGCTTGTTCAGCAGGAGAGAGACCCAGTACTTC. This gives the protein CASSLFSRRETQYF. The whole variable domain, filled in from reference TRBV7-2 and TRBJ2-5, reads GAGVSQSPSNKVTEKGKDVELRCDPISGHTALYWYRQSLGQGLEFLIYFQGNSAPDKSGLPSDRFSAERTGGSVSTLTIQRTQQEDSAVYLCASSLFSRRETQYFGPGTRLLVL.

The gene calls are TRBV27 and TRBJ2-3; 7 positions agree with TRBD1. Germline V gene lookup returns CDR1 MNHEY and CDR2 SMNVEV (reference sequence). V gave up 7 bases and J gave up 1 base; unmatched junction bases: 5. CDR3 length: 14 residues. The CDR3 loop reads CASTQGSGTDTQYF. Here the CDR3 DNA reads TGTGCCAGCACACAGGGGTCCGGCACAGATACGCAGTATTTT.

This clonotype has only a few counts. This chain joins TRBV12-3 or TRBV12-4 and TRBJ1-1, with D uncertain. The CDR3 extends over 13 amino acids. The V and J ends lost 7 bases and 1 base respectively, with 10 bases between them. CDR3 sequence reads: CASTLQRNTEAFF. DNA of the CDR3: TGTGCCAGCACTCTACAAAGGAACACTGAAGCTTTCTTT.

This clonotype was seen repeatedly, ten times or more. One end of the junction is discordant with germline, which a read error may explain. V is TRBV18 and J is TRBJ2-7; D uncertain. Per the germline V gene, CDR1 is KGHSH and CDR2 is LQKENI. The CDR3 has 12 residues. The CDR3 reads CASSAYSDEQYF. CDR3 in DNA: TGTGCCAGCTCAGCTTACTCCGACGAGCAGTACTTC. Based on the CDR3 plus reference TRBV18 and TRBJ2-7, the full variable domain is NAGVMQNPRHLVRRRGQEARLRCSPMKGHSHVYWYRQLPEEGLKFMVYLQKENIIDESGMPKERFSAEFPKEGPSILRIQQVVRGDSAAYFCASSAYSDEQYFGPGTRLTVT.

This clonotype was recorded many times. The rearrangement uses TRBV28 and TRBJ2-7; D is unclear. The CDR3 contains 11 residues. Germline CDR1 reads MDHEN; CDR2 reads SYDVKM. The DNA for the CDR3 is TGTGCGGCTAGTGACTCCTACGAGCAGTACTTC. Protein: CAASDSYEQYF.

This clonotype occurred a few times. V gene TRBV29-1 combines with J gene TRBJ1-4; 11 bases fit TRBD1. CDR3 length: 15 residues. The V gene end was trimmed by 2 bases and the J gene end by 8 bases; junction bases not matched to a gene: 7. The germline gives CDR1 SQVTM, CDR2 ANQGSEA. The CDR3 loop reads CSVEMDRGQAEKLFF. In nucleotides, the CDR3 is TGCAGCGTTGAAATGGACAGGGGGCAAGCGGAAAAACTGTTTTTT.

This clonotype was counted only a few times. This chain uses TRBV7-9 with TRBJ1-5; TRBD1 might be the D (5 bases). The CDR3 totals 14 residues. V lost 4 bases and J 5 bases, leaving 12 bases between the germline ends. CDR1 is SEHNR and CDR2 is FQNEAQ in the germline V gene (reference sequence). CDR3 nucleotides: TGTGCCAGCAGCTACGGACACGGGGATCAGCCCCAGCATTTT. It translates to CASSYGHGDQPQHF.

CDR3 amino acids: CASSFVLAGGETQYF. The CDR3 bases are TGCGCCAGCAGCTTCGTACTAGCGGGAGGAGAGACCCAGTACTTC. The chain links TRBV5-1 to TRBJ2-5; 12 positions agree with TRBD2. J gave up 4 bases and V 2 bases, and 3 bases lay outside the gene matches. Germline-derived CDR1 and CDR2 are SGHRS and YFSETQ. The CDR3 covers 15 residues.

V usage is TRBV28 and J usage is TRBJ2-3, with 9 bases matching TRBD2. The CDR3 extends over 14 amino acids. With V trimmed by 5 bases and J by 4 bases, 4 bases remained unmatched. CDR1 MDHEN and CDR2 SYDVKM come from the germline V gene. CDR3 sequence (DNA): TGTGCCAGCAGTCCCACTAGCGGGTCAGATACGCAGTATTTT. Its protein product is CASSPTSGSDTQYF.

This clonotype came up many times. The chain has TRBV4-3 and TRBJ2-3; D remains ambiguous. The CDR3 sequence is 14 residues long. Germline loops: CDR1 LGHNA, CDR2 YSLEER. The ends were cut back, 4 bases at V and 7 bases at J, with 15 bases in the middle. The CDR3 spells CASSLGPLENTQYF. The CDR3, as DNA: TGCGCCAGCAGCCTGGGCCCCCTCGAGAATACGCAGTATTTT.

At least ten counts were recorded for this clonotype. This rearrangement joins TRBV7-3 to TRBJ2-3; D perhaps matches TRBD1 (6 bases). CDR3 length: 15 residues. Germline CDR1 is SGHTA and CDR2 is FQGTGA. Trimming stripped 4 bases from V and 3 bases from J, with 14 bases between. The CDR3: CASSSQGFMTDTQYF. The CDR3 DNA reads as TGTGCCAGCAGCTCGCAGGGGTTTATGACAGATACGCAGTATTTT.

This clonotype was counted between two and nine times. The chain links TRBV7-2 to TRBJ2-1; D remains unclear. V was pared by 2 bases and J by 0 bases, with 8 bases between. The CDR3 is 15 amino acids. CDR1 is SGHTA, CDR2 FQGNSA, per germline. The CDR3 DNA is TGTGCCAGCAGCTTAATCTCGACCTCCTACAATGAGCAGTTCTTC. It codes for CASSLISTSYNEQFF.

In this sample, this clonotype turned up many times. V and J are TRBV15 and TRBJ1-1; 8 positions agree with TRBD1. With V trimmed by 8 bases and J by 0 bases, 8 bases remained unmatched. CDR1 and CDR2 (germline): LNHNV, YYDKDF (reference sequence). The CDR3 length is 15 residues. The CDR3 here is CATYPDRAMNTEAFF. The CDR3 DNA follows: TGTGCCACCTATCCGGACAGGGCGATGAACACTGAAGCTTTCTTT. Full variable domain (rest looked up from reference TRBV15 and TRBJ1-1): DAMVIQNPRYQVTQFGKPVTLSCSQTLNHNVMYWYQQKSSQAPKLLFHYYDKDFNNEADTPDNFQSRRPNTSFCFLDIRSPGLGDTAMYLCATYPDRAMNTEAFFGQGTRLTVV.

This clonotype came up many times. CDR3 nucleotide sequence: TGTGCCAGCAGTTACCCTCTTCAAGGGATGGGCAATCAGCCCCAGCATTTT. Residues: CASSYPLQGMGNQPQHF. The rearrangement links TRBV6-6 to TRBJ1-5; D gene unclear. Trimming took 2 bases from V and 2 from J, leaving 16 bases between them. The CDR3 extends over 17 amino acids. Germline values: CDR1 MNHNY, CDR2 SVGAGI (reference sequence).

This clonotype was counted ten times or more. This rearrangement joins TRBV5-6 to TRBJ2-7, with 8 bases lining up with TRBD1. CDR1 is SGHDT and CDR2 is YYEEEE in the germline V gene. The CDR3 has 14 residues. V gave up 1 base and J gave up 6 bases; unmatched junction bases: 6. CDR3 protein: CASSLSSGGVEQYF. CDR3 DNA sequence: TGTGCCAGCAGCTTGAGCTCAGGGGGCGTCGAGCAGTACTTC.

V and J are TRBV28 and TRBJ2-7, with D possibly matching TRBD2 (6 bases). Per the germline V gene, CDR1 is MDHEN and CDR2 is SYDVKM. The CDR3 totals 12 residues. The V end lost 6 bases, the J end lost 6 bases, and 12 bases lay between the germline ends. CDR3 amino acids: CASSPGGSEQYF. DNA of the CDR3: TGTGCCAGCAGCCCAGGAGGGTCCGAGCAGTACTTC.